Presented here are 2 T cell receptor beta chains from one specimen sequenced in a study of Ad26.COV2.S vaccination and SARS-CoV-2 variants. TCRdb keeps only in-frame clones here, not all; method: immunoSEQ multiplex PCR. Of around 300,000 clones in the sample, 88% were seen once. Treatment of the sample: roughly 19 received Ad26.COV2.S at low or high dose, single or two shots; several received placebo; per-sample allocation not given. All samples were drawn on day 63, counting from the first vaccine or placebo injection. The sample here was peripheral blood, taken in a trial of Ad26.COV2.S vaccine versus placebo. Source of these receptors: a person aged 18 to 65 who received the Ad26.COV2.S COVID-19 vaccine or a placebo.

The rearrangement links TRBV12-5 to TRBJ2-1; D uncertain. The CDR3 is 13 amino acids. CDR1 LGHNT and CDR2 FRNRAP come from the germline V gene. Trimming shortened V by 1 base and J by 5 bases, and 6 bases separated the two germline ends. CDR3 in DNA: TGTGCTAGTGGTTTGGCTCAGGACAATGAGCAGTTCTTC. Amino acid sequence: CASGLAQDNEQFF. Looking up the rest from reference TRBV12-5 and TRBJ2-1 gives the full variable domain: DARVTQTPRHKVTEMGQEVTMRCQPILGHNTVFWYRQTMMQGLELLAYFRNRAPLDDSGMPKDRFSAEMPDATLATLKIQPSEPRDSAVYFCASGLAQDNEQFFGPGTRLTVL.

The chain links TRBV10-3 to TRBJ1-2, with TRBD1 matching 10 bases. V lost 4 bases to trimming and J lost 7 bases; unmatched junction nucleotides: 6. CDR1 is ENHRY, CDR2 SYGVKD, per germline. CDR3 length equals 14 residues. CDR3 loop: CAISAGDRGGGYTF. The DNA of the CDR3 is TGTGCCATCAGTGCCGGGGACAGGGGAGGTGGCTACACCTTC.